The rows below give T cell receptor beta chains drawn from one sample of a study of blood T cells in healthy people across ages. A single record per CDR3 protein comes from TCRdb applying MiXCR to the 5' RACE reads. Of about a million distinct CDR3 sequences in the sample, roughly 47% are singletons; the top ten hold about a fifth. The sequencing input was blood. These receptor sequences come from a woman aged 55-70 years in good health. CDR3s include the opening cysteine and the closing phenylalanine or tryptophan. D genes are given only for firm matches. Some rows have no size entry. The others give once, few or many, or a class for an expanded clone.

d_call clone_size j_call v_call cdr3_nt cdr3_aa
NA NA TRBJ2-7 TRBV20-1 TGCAGTGCTCAAGGTCGGGGTGCCGAGCAGTACTTC CSAQGRGAEQYF
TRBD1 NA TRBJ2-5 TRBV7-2 TGTGCCAGCAGCTTACAAGGACAGGGGTTGGAGACCCAGTACTTC CASSLQGQGLETQYF
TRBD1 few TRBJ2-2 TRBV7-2 TGTGCCAGCAGCTTACGGGACAGGGTCACCGGGGAGCTGTTTTTT CASSLRDRVTGELFF
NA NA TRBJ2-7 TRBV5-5 TGTGCCAGCAGCGTCGTCTCTAGGACCTACGAGCAGTACTTC CASSVVSRTYEQYF
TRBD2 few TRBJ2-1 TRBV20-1 TGCAGTGCTGGGAGGGCGAATGAGCAGTTCTTC CSAGRANEQFF
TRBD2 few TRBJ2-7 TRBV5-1 TGCGCCAGCAGCATGACTAGCGGGATATCCTACGAGCAGTACTTC CASSMTSGISYEQYF
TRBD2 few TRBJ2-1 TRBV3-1 TGTGCCAGCAGTCCCTTTGGGGATAGCGGGAGGAACAACAATGAGCAGTTCTTC CASSPFGDSGRNNNEQFF
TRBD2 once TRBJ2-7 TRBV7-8 TGTGCCAGCAGCCCAGAGACTAGCGTTAACCCCCTCTACGAGCAGTACTTC CASSPETSVNPLYEQYF
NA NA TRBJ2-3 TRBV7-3 TGTGCCAGCAGCACTACCGGGACGGCGGAGCAGTATTTT CASSTTGTAEQYF
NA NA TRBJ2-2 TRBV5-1 TGCGCCAGCAGCTTGCGGGGCAGCGCGAACACCGGGGAGCTGTTTTTT CASSLRGSANTGELFF
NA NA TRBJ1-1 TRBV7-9 TGTGCCAGCCGAGGTGGAGGGGAAGCTTTCTTT CASRGGGEAFF
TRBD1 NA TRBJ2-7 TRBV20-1 TGCAGTGCCCCATTGGGACAGCCCCCCTACGAGCAGTACTTC CSAPLGQPPYEQYF
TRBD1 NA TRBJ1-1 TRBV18 TGTGCCAGCTCACCAAGGACAGGGGAGAACACTGAAGCTTTCTTT CASSPRTGENTEAFF
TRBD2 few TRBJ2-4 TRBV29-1 TGCAGCGTTGGGGGGGGGAAAAACATTCAGTACTTC CSVGGGKNIQYF
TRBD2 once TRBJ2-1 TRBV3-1 TGTGCCAGCAGCCCAGAACTAGCGGGAGGGTACAATGAGCAGTTCTTC CASSPELAGGYNEQFF
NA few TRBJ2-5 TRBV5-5 TGTGCCAGCAGCTTGCCTTCTGGGGGCGGAGAGACCCAGTACTTC CASSLPSGGGETQYF
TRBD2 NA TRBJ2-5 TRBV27 TGTGCCAGCACCCGTAGCGGGAGTGGAGAGACCCAGTACTTC CASTRSGSGETQYF
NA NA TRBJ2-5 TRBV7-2 TGTGCCAGCAGCTCCCTTAGAGCGACCCAGTACTTC CASSSLRATQYF
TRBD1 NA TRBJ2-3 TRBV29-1 TGCAGCGTTGAGCGAGGGGGCGACTCCATTTACCCAGATACGCAGTATTTT CSVERGGDSIYPDTQYF
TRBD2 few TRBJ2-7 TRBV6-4 TGTGCCAGCAGTCCCGGACTAGCACCAACCTACGAGCAGTACTTC CASSPGLAPTYEQYF
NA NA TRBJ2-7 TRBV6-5 TGTGCCAGCAGTTACCGACCAACTGGGGGACTGGACTACGAGCAGTACTTC CASSYRPTGGLDYEQYF
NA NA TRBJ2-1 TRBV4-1 TGCGCCAGCAGCCGGTCATCATTCCTCGGGGATGAGCAGTTCTTC CASSRSSFLGDEQFF
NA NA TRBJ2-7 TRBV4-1 TGCGCCAGCAGCCACGACCTCGAGTTTACCGACGGGCAGTACTTC CASSHDLEFTDGQYF
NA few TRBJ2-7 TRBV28 TGTGCCAGCAGTGCCCAGGGTCGGAGAGCCTACGAGCAGTACTTC CASSAQGRRAYEQYF
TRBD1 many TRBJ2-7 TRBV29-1 TGCAGCGCCTTGACAGGGAATAGGAACGAGCAGTACTTC CSALTGNRNEQYF
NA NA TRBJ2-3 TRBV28 TGTGCCAGCAGGGAAAAGTGGGACACTGATACGCAGTATTTT CASREKWDTDTQYF
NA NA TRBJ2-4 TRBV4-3 TGCGCCAGCAGCCAAGATGAGCGACGGGATCAGTACTTC CASSQDERRDQYF
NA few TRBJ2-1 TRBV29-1 TGCAGCGTTGGAACGGTAGCTTACAATGAGCAGTTCTTC CSVGTVAYNEQFF
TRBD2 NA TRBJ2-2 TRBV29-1 TGCAGCGTTGGGCGGGAGTTCCCCGGGGAGCTGTTTTTT CSVGREFPGELFF
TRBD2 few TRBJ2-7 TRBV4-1 TGCGCCAGCAGCCAAGACAAGCGGGAGGGCCTCTACGATCAGTACTTC CASSQDKREGLYDQYF
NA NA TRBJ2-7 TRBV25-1 TGTGCCAGCGGTGAACCCATGGGGTGGGAGCAGTACTTC CASGEPMGWEQYF
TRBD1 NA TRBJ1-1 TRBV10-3 TGTGCCATCAGGATTAACAGGGGAGGGACTGAAGCTTTCTTT CAIRINRGGTEAFF
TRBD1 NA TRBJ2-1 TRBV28 TGTGCCAGCAGAAACCCTGGGACAGGGAGGTCCAATGAGCAGTTCTTC CASRNPGTGRSNEQFF
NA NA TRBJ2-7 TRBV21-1 TGTGCCAGCAGCAATGGCGCGGGAGGCTACGAGCAGTACTTC CASSNGAGGYEQYF
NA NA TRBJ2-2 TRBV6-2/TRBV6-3 TGTGCCAGCAGTTCATCAGACACGAACACCGGGGAGCTGTTTTTT CASSSSDTNTGELFF
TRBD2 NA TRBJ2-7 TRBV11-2 TGTGCCAGCAGCTTAGCCCTAGGTGGTGCGGGGGACTACGAGCAGTACTTC CASSLALGGAGDYEQYF
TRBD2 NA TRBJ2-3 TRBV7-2 TGTGCCAGCAGCGGAGAGGCCCTAGCGGGAGGTTCAGATACGCAGTATTTT CASSGEALAGGSDTQYF
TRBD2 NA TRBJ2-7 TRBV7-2 TGTGCCAGCACTCAGGGGACCCGGGAGGGTAGATTTGGTACCTACAATGAGCAGTACTTC CASTQGTREGRFGTYNEQYF
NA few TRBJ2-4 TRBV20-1 TGCAGTGCTAGGTCCCAGCCACTAGCCAAAAACATTCAGTACTTC CSARSQPLAKNIQYF
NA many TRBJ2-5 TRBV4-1 TGCGCCAGCAGCCAAGGGGGACCACAAGAGACCCAGTACTTC CASSQGGPQETQYF
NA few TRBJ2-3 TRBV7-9 TGTGCCAGCACTTCGGGACTCAGCACAGATACGCAGTATTTT CASTSGLSTDTQYF
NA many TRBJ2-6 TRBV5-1 TGTGCCAGCAGTTTCGTATCTGGGGCCAACGTCCTGACTTTC CASSFVSGANVLTF
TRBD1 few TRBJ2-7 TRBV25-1 TGTGCCAGCAGAGCGGCAGGGGGCTACGAGCAGTACTTC CASRAAGGYEQYF
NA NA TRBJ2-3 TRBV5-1 TGTGCCAGCAGTTTGGAAGTTACAGATACGCAGTATTTT CASSLEVTDTQYF
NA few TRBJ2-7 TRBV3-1 TGTGCCAGCAGCCAAGGCAGCATCCATAACGAGCAGTACTTC CASSQGSIHNEQYF
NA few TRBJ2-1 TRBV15 TGTGCCACCAGCAGAGAACAGCGGAGGGCACAGTTCTTC CATSREQRRAQFF
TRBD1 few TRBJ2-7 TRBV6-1 TGTGCCAGCAGGGAAGACAGGGGGTCGCCGTCCTACGAGCAGTACTTC CASREDRGSPSYEQYF
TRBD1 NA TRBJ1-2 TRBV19 TGTGCCAGTAGCGAAGACAGGGGGGCAAAGTCTGGCTACACCTTC CASSEDRGAKSGYTF
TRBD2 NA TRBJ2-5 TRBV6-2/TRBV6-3 TGTGCCAGCAGTTACGGCCGACTAGCGGATAATCAAGAGACCCAGTACTTC CASSYGRLADNQETQYF
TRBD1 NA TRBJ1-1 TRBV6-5 TGTGCCAGCAGTCCCGACAGGGGTTCGAACACTGAAGCTTTCTTT CASSPDRGSNTEAFF
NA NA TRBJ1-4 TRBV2 TGTGCCAGCAGTGGAGGGACCGAAAAACTGTTTTTT CASSGGTEKLFF
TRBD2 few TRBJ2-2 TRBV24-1 TGTGCCACCAGTGATTCTGTACTAGCGAGTTCCGGGGAGCTGTTTTTT CATSDSVLASSGELFF
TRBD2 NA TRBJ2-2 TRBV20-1 TGCAGTGCTAAAGGACTAGCGGGATTGAACACCAGGGAGCTGTTTTTT CSAKGLAGLNTRELFF
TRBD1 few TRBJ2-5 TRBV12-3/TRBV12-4 TGTGCCAGCACTTCTACAGGGGACCAAGAGACCCAGTACTTC CASTSTGDQETQYF